This TCR beta chain was obtained from a study of control samples from healthy donors and cancer patients. Germline assignment: CDR1 LNHNV and CDR2 YYDKDF (reference sequence). The CDR3 covers 17 residues. Trimming took 8 bases from V and 3 from J; bases not matched to a gene: 7. Repertoires were generated with immunoSEQ multiplex PCR, while TCRdb's copy carries only in-frame clones and drops some. Of around 63,000 clones in the sample, about 87% are singletons; the top ten hold roughly 2.4%. Material for sequencing was PBMCs. V is TRBV15 and J is TRBJ2-4; TRBD2 matches 16 bases. The origin of this receptor is a woman aged 50 to 65 with head and neck cancer. Here the CDR3 DNA reads TGTGCCACCGCCGGGACTAGCGGGGGGGCCGTCAAAAACATTCAGTACTTC. Translating gives CATAGTSGGAVKNIQYF. Variable domain in full (rest from reference TRBV15 and TRBJ2-4): DAMVIQNPRYQVTQFGKPVTLSCSQTLNHNVMYWYQQKSSQAPKLLFHYYDKDFNNEADTPDNFQSRRPNTSFCFLDIRSPGLGDTAMYLCATAGTSGGAVKNIQYFGAGTRLSVL.